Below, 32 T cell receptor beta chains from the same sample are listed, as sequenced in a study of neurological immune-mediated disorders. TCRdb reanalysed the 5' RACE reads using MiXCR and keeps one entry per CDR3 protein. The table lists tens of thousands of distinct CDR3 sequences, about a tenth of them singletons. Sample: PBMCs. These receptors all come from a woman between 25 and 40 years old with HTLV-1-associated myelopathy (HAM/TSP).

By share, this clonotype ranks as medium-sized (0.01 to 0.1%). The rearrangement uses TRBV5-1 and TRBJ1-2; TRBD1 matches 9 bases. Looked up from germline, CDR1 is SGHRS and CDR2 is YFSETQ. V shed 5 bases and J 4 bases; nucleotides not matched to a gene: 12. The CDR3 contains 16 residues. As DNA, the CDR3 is TGCGCCAGCAGTCGAAAGAACGGGACAGGGTCCTATGGCTACACCTTC. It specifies CASSRKNGTGSYGYTF.

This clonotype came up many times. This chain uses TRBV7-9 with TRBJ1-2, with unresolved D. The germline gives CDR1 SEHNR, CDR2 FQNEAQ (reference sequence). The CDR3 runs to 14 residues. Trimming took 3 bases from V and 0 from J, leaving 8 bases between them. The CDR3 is CASSFLGANYGYTF. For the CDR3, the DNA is TGTGCCAGCAGCTTTTTAGGCGCTAACTATGGCTACACCTTC.

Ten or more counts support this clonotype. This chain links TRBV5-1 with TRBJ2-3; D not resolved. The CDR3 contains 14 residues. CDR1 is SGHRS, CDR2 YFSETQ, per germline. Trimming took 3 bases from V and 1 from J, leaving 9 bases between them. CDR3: CASSSSAGTDTQYF. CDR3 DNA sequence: TGCGCCAGCAGCTCCAGCGCCGGCACAGATACGCAGTATTTT.

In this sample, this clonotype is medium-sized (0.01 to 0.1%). The CDR3 loop is CASSLKWEKLFF. The CDR3 coding sequence is TGTGCCAGCAGCTTGAAATGGGAAAAACTGTTTTTT. This chain joins TRBV5-6 and TRBJ1-4; D remains ambiguous. This CDR3 has 12 amino acids. In germline, CDR1 is SGHDT, CDR2 YYEEEE. V lost 1 base to trimming and J lost 8 bases, with 6 bases between them.

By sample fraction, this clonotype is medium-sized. CDR3 in DNA: TGTGCCATCAAGGGGCAGGGTGGGTCCTACGAGCAGTACTTC. This sequence encodes CAIKGQGGSYEQYF. The chain joins TRBV10-3 to TRBJ2-7; tentatively, D is TRBD1 (5 bases). Germline V gene lookup returns CDR1 ENHRY and CDR2 SYGVKD. The CDR3 covers 14 residues. V gave up 7 bases and J gave up 1 base, with 14 bases separating them.

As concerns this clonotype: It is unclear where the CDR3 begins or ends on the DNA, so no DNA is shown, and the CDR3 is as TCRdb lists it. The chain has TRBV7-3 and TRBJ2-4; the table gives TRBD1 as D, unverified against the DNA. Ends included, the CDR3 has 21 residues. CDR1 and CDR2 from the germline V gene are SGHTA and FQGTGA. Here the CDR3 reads CASSFYICSAPDPVAKNIQYF.

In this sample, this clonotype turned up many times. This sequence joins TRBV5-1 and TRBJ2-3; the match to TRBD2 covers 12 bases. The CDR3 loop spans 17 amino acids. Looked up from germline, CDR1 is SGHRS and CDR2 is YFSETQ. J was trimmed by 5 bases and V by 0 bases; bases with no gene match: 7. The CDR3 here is CASSLAPSGGGKDTQYF. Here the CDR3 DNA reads TGCGCCAGCAGCTTGGCTCCTAGCGGGGGGGGAAAAGATACGCAGTATTTT.

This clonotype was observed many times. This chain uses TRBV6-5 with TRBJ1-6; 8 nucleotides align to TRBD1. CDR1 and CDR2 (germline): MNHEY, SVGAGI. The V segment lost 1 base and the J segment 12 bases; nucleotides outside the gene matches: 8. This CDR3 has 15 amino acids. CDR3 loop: CASSYFGQGGGPLHF. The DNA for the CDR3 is TGTGCCAGCAGTTACTTTGGACAGGGCGGTGGACCCCTCCACTTT.

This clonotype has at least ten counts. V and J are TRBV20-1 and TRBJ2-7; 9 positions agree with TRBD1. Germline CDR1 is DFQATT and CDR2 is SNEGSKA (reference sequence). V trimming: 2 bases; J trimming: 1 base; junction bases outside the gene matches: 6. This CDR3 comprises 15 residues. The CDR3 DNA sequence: TGCAGTGCTAGACGAAACAGGGGGCTGTCCTACGAGCAGTACTTC. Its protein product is CSARRNRGLSYEQYF.

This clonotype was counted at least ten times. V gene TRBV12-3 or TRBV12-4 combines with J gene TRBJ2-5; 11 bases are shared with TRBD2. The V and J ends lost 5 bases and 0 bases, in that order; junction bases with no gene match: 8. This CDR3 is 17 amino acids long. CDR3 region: CASSPRPGLADQETQYF. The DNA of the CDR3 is TGTGCCAGCAGTCCAAGGCCGGGACTAGCGGACCAAGAGACCCAGTACTTC.

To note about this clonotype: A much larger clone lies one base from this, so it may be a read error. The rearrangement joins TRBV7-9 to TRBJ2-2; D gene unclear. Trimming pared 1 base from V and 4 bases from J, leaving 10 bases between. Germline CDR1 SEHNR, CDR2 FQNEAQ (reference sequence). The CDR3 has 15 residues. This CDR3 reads CASSLGCVFTGELFF. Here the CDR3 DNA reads TGTGCCAGCAGCTTAGGGTGCGTGTTCACCGGGGAGCTGTTTTTT.

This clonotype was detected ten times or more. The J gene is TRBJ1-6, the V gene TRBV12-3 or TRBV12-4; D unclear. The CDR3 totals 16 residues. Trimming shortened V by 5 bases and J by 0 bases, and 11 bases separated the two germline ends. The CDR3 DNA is TGTGCCAGCAGTCGAGTATATAACTCCTATAATTCACCCCTCCACTTT. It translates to CASSRVYNSYNSPLHF.

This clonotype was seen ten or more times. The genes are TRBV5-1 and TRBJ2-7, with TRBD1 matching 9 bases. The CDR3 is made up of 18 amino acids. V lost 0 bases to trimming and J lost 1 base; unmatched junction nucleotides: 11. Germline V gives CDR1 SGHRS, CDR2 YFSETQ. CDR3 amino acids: CASSLADGTGKSSYEQYF. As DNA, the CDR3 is TGCGCCAGCAGCTTGGCGGATGGGACAGGGAAGAGTTCCTACGAGCAGTACTTC.

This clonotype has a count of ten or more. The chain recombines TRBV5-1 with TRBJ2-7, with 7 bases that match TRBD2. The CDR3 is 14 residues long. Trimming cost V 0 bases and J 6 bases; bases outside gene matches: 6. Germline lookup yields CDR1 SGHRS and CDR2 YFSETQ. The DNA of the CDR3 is TGCGCCAGCAGCTTGGGGACTAGTCCCCCCGAGCAGTACTTC. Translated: CASSLGTSPPEQYF.

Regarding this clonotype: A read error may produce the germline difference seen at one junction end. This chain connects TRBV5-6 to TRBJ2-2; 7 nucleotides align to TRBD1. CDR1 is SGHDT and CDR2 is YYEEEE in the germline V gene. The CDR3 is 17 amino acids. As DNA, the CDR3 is TGTGTCAGCAGCCGTGAAACAGGGGTTACGGGGTCCAGGGAGCTGTTTTTT. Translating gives CVSSRETGVTGSRELFF.

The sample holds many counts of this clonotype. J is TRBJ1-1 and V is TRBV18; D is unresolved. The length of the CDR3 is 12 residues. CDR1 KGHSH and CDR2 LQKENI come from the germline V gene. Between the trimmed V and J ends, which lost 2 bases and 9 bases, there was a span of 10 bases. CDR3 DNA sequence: TGTGCCAGCTCACCAGGCAGGCCCCAAGCTTTCTTT. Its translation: CASSPGRPQAFF. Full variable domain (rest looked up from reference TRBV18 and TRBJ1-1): NAGVMQNPRHLVRRRGQEARLRCSPMKGHSHVYWYRQLPEEGLKFMVYLQKENIIDESGMPKERFSAEFPKEGPSILRIQQVVRGDSAAYFCASSPGRPQAFFGQGTRLTVV.

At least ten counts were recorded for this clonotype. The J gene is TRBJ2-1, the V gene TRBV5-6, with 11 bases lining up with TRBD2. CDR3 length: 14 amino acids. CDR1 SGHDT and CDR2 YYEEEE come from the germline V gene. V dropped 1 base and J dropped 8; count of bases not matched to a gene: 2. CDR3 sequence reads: CASSLTSGGDEQFF. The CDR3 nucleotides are TGTGCCAGCAGCTTGACTAGCGGGGGTGATGAGCAGTTCTTC.

The CDR3 is CASLPLRELAGGLSYYNEQFF. The CDR3 coding sequence is TGTGCCAGCCTCCCCCTGAGGGAACTAGCGGGGGGCCTCAGCTACTACAATGAGCAGTTCTTC. This chain links TRBV6-1 with TRBJ2-1; 12 nucleotides match TRBD2. The CDR3 length is 21 residues. The V segment lost 8 bases and the J segment 3 bases; nucleotides outside the gene matches: 23. From germline, CDR1 is MNHNS and CDR2 SASEGT.

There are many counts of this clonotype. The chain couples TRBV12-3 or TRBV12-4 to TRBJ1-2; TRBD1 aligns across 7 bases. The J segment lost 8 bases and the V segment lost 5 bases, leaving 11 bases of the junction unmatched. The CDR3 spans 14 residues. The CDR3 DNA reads TGTGCCAGCAGTCCCCGAGGGGGCAACCGAGGCTACACCTTC. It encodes CASSPRGGNRGYTF.

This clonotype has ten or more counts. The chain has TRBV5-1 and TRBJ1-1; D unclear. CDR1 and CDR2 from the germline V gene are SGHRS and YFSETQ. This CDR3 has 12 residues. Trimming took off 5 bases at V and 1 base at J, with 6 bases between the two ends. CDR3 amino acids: CASSQGNTEAFF. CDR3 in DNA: TGCGCCAGCAGTCAAGGGAACACTGAAGCTTTCTTT.

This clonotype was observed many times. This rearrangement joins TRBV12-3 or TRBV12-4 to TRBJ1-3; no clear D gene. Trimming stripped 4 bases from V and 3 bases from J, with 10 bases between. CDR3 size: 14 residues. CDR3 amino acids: CASSSGRVGNTIYF. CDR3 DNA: TGTGCCAGCAGTTCGGGGAGAGTTGGAAACACCATATATTTT.

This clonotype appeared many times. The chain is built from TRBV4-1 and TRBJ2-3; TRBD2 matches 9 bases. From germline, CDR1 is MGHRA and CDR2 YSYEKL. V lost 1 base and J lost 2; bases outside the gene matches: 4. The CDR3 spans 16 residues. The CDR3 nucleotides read TGCGCCAGCAGCCAAGTGAGCGGGGGGATCACAGATACGCAGTATTTT. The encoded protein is CASSQVSGGITDTQYF.

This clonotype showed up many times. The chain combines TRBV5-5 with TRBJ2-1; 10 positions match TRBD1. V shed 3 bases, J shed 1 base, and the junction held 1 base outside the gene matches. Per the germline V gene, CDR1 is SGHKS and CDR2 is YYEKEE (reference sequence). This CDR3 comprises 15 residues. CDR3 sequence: CASSWTGGSYNEQFF. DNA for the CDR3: TGTGCCAGCAGCTGGACAGGGGGGTCCTACAATGAGCAGTTCTTC.

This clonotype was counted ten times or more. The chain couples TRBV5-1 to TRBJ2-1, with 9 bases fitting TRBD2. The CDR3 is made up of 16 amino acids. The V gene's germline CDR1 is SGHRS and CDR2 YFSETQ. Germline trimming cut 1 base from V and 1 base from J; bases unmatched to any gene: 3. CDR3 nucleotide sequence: TGCGCCAGCAGCTTGTCGCGGGGGGGGTCCTACAATGAGCAGTTCTTC. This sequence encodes CASSLSRGGSYNEQFF.

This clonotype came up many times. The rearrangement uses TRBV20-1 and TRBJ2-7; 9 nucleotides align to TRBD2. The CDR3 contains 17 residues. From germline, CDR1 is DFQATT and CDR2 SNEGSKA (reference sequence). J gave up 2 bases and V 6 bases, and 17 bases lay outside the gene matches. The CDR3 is CSASDLAGAGEPYEQYF. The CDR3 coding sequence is TGCAGTGCCAGTGATTTAGCGGGGGCCGGAGAACCCTACGAGCAGTACTTC.

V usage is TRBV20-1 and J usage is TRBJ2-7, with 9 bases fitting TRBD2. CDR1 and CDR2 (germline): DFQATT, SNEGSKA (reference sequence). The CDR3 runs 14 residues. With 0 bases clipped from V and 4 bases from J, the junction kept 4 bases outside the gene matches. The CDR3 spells CSAREWLAGYEQYF. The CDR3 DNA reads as TGCAGTGCTAGAGAGTGGCTAGCGGGGTACGAGCAGTACTTC.

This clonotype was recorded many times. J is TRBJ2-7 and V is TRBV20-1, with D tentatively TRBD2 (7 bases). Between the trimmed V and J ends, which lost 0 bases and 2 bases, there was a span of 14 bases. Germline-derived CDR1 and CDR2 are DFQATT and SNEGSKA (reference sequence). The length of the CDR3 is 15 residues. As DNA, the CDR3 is TGCAGTGCTAGAGATAGACGGGGGGCCACCTACGAGCAGTACTTC. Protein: CSARDRRGATYEQYF.

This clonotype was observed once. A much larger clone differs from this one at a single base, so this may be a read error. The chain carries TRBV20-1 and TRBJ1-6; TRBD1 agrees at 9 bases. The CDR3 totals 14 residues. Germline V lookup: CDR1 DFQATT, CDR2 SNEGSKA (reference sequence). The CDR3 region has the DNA TGCAGTGCTAGAGAGGACAGGGGCGATTCACCCCTCAACTTT. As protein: CSAREDRGDSPLNF.

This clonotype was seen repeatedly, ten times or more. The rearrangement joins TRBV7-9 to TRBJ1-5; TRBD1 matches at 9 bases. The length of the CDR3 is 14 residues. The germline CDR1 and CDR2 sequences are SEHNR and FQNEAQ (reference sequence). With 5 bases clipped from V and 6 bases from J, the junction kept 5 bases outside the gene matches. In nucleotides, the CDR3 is TGTGCCAGCAGCGCGACAGGGGGAGGTCAGCCCCAGCATTTT. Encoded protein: CASSATGGGQPQHF. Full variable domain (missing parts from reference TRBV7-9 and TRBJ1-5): DTGVSQNPRHKITKRGQNVTFRCDPISEHNRLYWYRQTLGQGPEFLTYFQNEAQLEKSRLLSDRFSAERPKGSFSTLEIQRTEQGDSAMYLCASSATGGGQPQHFGDGTRLSIL.

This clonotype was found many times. CDR3 amino acids: CASSALPVNEQFF. The CDR3 region has the DNA TGTGCCAGCAGTGCCCTCCCGGTGAATGAGCAGTTCTTC. The gene calls are TRBV2 and TRBJ2-1, with D hard to call. Per the germline V gene, CDR1 is SNHLY and CDR2 is FYNNEI. This CDR3 is 13 amino acids long. Trimming removed 4 bases from V and 7 bases from J, with 11 bases in between.

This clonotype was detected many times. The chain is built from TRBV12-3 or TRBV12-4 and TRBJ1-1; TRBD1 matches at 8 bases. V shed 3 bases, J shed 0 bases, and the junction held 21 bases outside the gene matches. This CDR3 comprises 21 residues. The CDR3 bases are TGTGCCAGCAGTTTCCTCTATCCCATAACCAGGGGGCAAAAAATGAACACTGAAGCTTTCTTT. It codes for CASSFLYPITRGQKMNTEAFF.

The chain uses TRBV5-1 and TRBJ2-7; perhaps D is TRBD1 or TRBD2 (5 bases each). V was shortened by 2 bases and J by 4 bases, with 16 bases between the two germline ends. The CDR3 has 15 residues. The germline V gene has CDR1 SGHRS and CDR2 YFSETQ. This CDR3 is CASSLLVGEPYEQYF. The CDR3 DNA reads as TGCGCCAGCAGCTTACTCGTGGGGGAGCCATACGAGCAGTACTTC. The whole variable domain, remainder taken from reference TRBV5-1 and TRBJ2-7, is KAGVTQTPRYLIKTRGQQVTLSCSPISGHRSVSWYQQTPGQGLQFLFEYFSETQRNKGNFPGRFSGRQFSNSRSEMNVSTLELGDSALYLCASSLLVGEPYEQYFGPGTRLTVT.